The 27 T cell receptor beta chains listed next were all sequenced from one sample in a study of blood T cells in healthy people across ages. Together with a sample-barcoded 5' primer, a J-beta primer mix was included in a second PCR lasting about 6 to 11 cycles. TCRdb reanalysed the 5' RACE reads using MiXCR and keeps one entry per CDR3 protein. Of approximately 2,000,000 distinct CDR3 sequences listed, about two fifths are singletons. Material: blood. The receptors originated from a human donor in good health.

This clonotype was seen repeatedly, ten times or more. Relative to the germline gene, one junction end is altered; a read error may explain this. J is TRBJ1-2 and V is TRBV14; 8 nucleotides agree with TRBD1. Germline V gene lookup returns CDR1 SGHDN and CDR2 FVKESK. The CDR3 covers 13 residues. The DNA of the CDR3 is TGCGCCAGCAGCCAAAGACAGGGGAATGGCTACACCTTC. Its translation: CASSQRQGNGYTF.

V gene TRBV20-1 combines with J gene TRBJ1-5; D is perhaps TRBD1 (5 bases). V gave up 4 bases and J gave up 1 base, with 14 bases separating them. Looked up from germline, CDR1 is DFQATT and CDR2 is SNEGSKA (reference sequence). The CDR3 is made up of 15 amino acids. CDR3 nucleotide sequence: TGCAGTGCTATAAGAGGGGAATTAAGCAATCAGCCCCAGCATTTT. It encodes CSAIRGELSNQPQHF.

The chain is built from TRBV29-1 and TRBJ2-7; 7 bases map to TRBD2. The trim removed 6 bases at V and 4 bases at J, leaving 9 bases unmatched. The CDR3 is 13 amino acids. Germline V lookup: CDR1 SQVTM, CDR2 ANQGSEA. Here the CDR3 reads CSVGRDLVYEQYF. The CDR3 DNA reads as TGCAGCGTGGGGAGGGACTTAGTGTACGAGCAGTACTTC.

The rearrangement links TRBV29-1 to TRBJ1-2; 12 nucleotides align to TRBD1. This CDR3 is built from 15 residues. Unmatched junction bases numbered 12, after V lost 5 bases and J lost 8 bases. The germline CDR1 and CDR2 sequences are SQVTM and ANQGSEA. The CDR3 region has the DNA TGCAGCGTTAATCGCCCGGGACAGGGGGCGAAAGGCTACACCTTC. This sequence encodes CSVNRPGQGAKGYTF.

This clonotype was counted between two and nine times. This chain connects TRBV6-2 or TRBV6-3 to TRBJ2-3, with D tentatively TRBD2 (5 bases). This CDR3 is built from 14 residues. The germline gives CDR1 MNHEY, CDR2 SVGEGT. V gave up 5 bases and J gave up 2 bases, with 11 bases separating them. In DNA, the CDR3 is TGTGCCAGCAGTGAGTGGAGGACCACAGATACGCAGTATTTT. Protein product: CASSEWRTTDTQYF.

Only one count was recorded for this clonotype. A much larger clone differs from this one at a single base, so this may be a read error. J is TRBJ2-3 and V is TRBV28; possible D gene TRBD2, 5 bases. Per the germline V gene, CDR1 is MDHEN and CDR2 is SYDVKM. CDR3 length equals 12 residues. The V gene lost 6 bases and the J gene lost 9 bases, with 13 bases spanning the gap. CDR3 in DNA: TGTGCCAGCAGCTCAGTAGCGTTGACGCAGTATTTT. It yields the protein CASSSVALTQYF. Looking up the rest from reference TRBV28 and TRBJ2-3 gives the full variable domain: DVKVTQSSRYLVKRTGEKVFLECVQDMDHENMFWYRQDPGLGLRLIYFSYDVKMKEKGDIPEGYSVSREKKERFSLILESASTNQTSMYLCASSSVALTQYFGPGTRLTVL.

CDR3 sequence: CASSFQGDNTEAFF. The CDR3 DNA is TGTGCCAGCAGCTTTCAGGGGGACAACACTGAAGCTTTCTTT. V gene TRBV5-6 combines with J gene TRBJ1-1; 7 positions agree with TRBD1. Germline V gives CDR1 SGHDT, CDR2 YYEEEE. V lost 2 bases, J lost 2 bases, and 3 bases stayed unmatched. CDR3 length: 14 amino acids.

The chain carries TRBV11-2 and TRBJ2-3, with D maybe TRBD2 (6 bases). Germline V gene data show CDR1 as SGHAT and CDR2 as FQNNGV. The CDR3 is 16 amino acids. V was clipped by 4 bases and J by 6 bases, with 20 bases between them. CDR3 region: CASSSRVGRRVDTQYF. Here the CDR3 DNA reads TGTGCCAGCAGCTCCCGCGTGGGGCGGAGGGTGGATACGCAGTATTTT.

The gene calls are TRBV20-1 and TRBJ1-2, with 8 bases matching TRBD1. V lost 6 bases, J lost 5 bases, and 8 bases stayed unmatched. The CDR3 length is 13 residues. The germline CDR1 and CDR2 sequences are DFQATT and SNEGSKA (reference sequence). CDR3: CSAHLRGLYGYTF. In nucleotides, the CDR3 is TGCAGTGCCCATCTCAGGGGGCTGTATGGCTACACCTTC.

The gene calls are TRBV9 and TRBJ1-3; D gene uncertain. With 0 bases removed from V and 4 bases from J, the gap between germline ends came to 8 bases. The CDR3 runs to 14 residues. Germline CDR1 reads SGDLS; CDR2 reads YYNGEE. The CDR3: CASSVGRAGNTIYF. The CDR3 DNA sequence: TGTGCCAGCAGCGTAGGAAGGGCGGGAAACACCATATATTTT.

V and J are TRBV6-1 and TRBJ1-2, with D hard to call. This CDR3 spans 14 amino acids. Germline lookup yields CDR1 MNHNS and CDR2 SASEGT. Deletions cut 1 base from V and 0 bases from J, with 6 bases between. The DNA for the CDR3 is TGTGCCAGCAGTGAAGGCAGACCTAACTATGGCTACACCTTC. Translating gives CASSEGRPNYGYTF.

This clonotype has more than one count but fewer than ten. The chain carries TRBV5-5 and TRBJ2-3; D possibly corresponds to TRBD2 (6 bases). The CDR3 runs 17 residues. Deletions cut 0 bases from V and 1 base from J, with 15 bases between. The germline V gene encodes CDR1 SGHKS and CDR2 YYEKEE (reference sequence). The CDR3 DNA is TGTGCCAGCAGCTTGGACCCCGCGGGGTCGCGCACAGATACGCAGTATTTT. Encoded protein: CASSLDPAGSRTDTQYF.

With respect to this clonotype: At one of its ends the junction is not consistent with the germline gene, which may arise from a read error. This chain's CDR3 is CATSDPRGSADMQYF. The DNA of the CDR3 is TGTGCCACCAGTGACCCGCGGGGGAGCGCAGATATGCAGTATTTT. V and J are TRBV24-1 and TRBJ2-3, with 7 bases that match TRBD2. Germline V gene data show CDR1 as KGHDR and CDR2 as SFDVKD. The CDR3 runs 15 residues.

The rearrangement links TRBV28 to TRBJ2-7; tentative D call: TRBD2 (5 bases). The length of the CDR3 is 14 residues. Deletions cut 10 bases from V and 2 bases from J, with 18 bases between. The germline V gene has CDR1 MDHEN and CDR2 SYDVKM. The CDR3 DNA is TGTGCCACGACGGGGATTTCGGGTACCTACGAGCAGTACTTC. Encoded protein: CATTGISGTYEQYF.

This rearrangement joins TRBV20-1 to TRBJ2-3; possibly TRBD2 for D (5 bases). Between the trimmed V and J ends, which lost 6 bases and 0 bases, there was a span of 16 bases. The germline gives CDR1 DFQATT, CDR2 SNEGSKA (reference sequence). This CDR3 spans 15 amino acids. This CDR3 reads CSAGVATTSTDTQYF. The CDR3 DNA reads as TGCAGTGCCGGCGTAGCGACCACTAGCACAGATACGCAGTATTTT.

The V gene is TRBV7-6, the J gene TRBJ2-7; tentative D call: TRBD1 (6 bases). V was trimmed by 2 bases and J by 5 bases, leaving 22 bases between them. The CDR3 is 17 residues long. CDR1 is SGHVS and CDR2 is FNYEAQ in the germline V gene. DNA of the CDR3: TGTGCCAGCAGCTTAATGCCAGGGGTACAAAGGACCCACGAGCAGTACTTC. It encodes CASSLMPGVQRTHEQYF.

This clonotype has a handful of counts. The chain combines TRBV6-1 with TRBJ1-2, with TRBD1 matching 9 bases. Losses at the gene ends were 5 bases for V and 2 bases for J; bases not matched to a gene: 12. This CDR3 region has 17 residues. From germline, CDR1 is MNHNS and CDR2 SASEGT. CDR3 in amino acids: CASSQRTGVPKNYGYTF. CDR3 bases: TGTGCCAGCAGTCAAAGGACAGGGGTGCCCAAAAACTATGGCTACACCTTC.

This clonotype was detected only a few times. The rearrangement joins TRBV4-3 to TRBJ2-3; 7 bases fit TRBD1. V shed 0 bases and J 4 bases; nucleotides not matched to a gene: 7. The CDR3 spans 16 residues. Per germline, CDR1 LGHNA and CDR2 YSLEER. CDR3 nucleotides: TGCGCCAGCAGCCAAGACAGACAGGGTGGGTCAGATACGCAGTATTTT. Protein product: CASSQDRQGGSDTQYF.

The chain recombines TRBV11-1 with TRBJ2-3; no firm D call. CDR1 and CDR2 from the germline V gene are SGHAT and FQDESV (reference sequence). The CDR3 covers 16 residues. The ends were cut back, 7 bases at V and 2 bases at J, with 19 bases in the middle. CDR3 amino acids: CASTNAVYKNTDTQYF. The CDR3 DNA reads TGTGCCAGCACCAACGCTGTCTACAAAAACACAGATACGCAGTATTTT.

At least ten counts were recorded for this clonotype. The chain links TRBV7-2 to TRBJ2-5; 9 positions match TRBD1. Germline V CDR1 and CDR2: SGHTA, FQGNSA. V trimming: 6 bases; J trimming: 5 bases; junction bases outside the gene matches: 7. The CDR3 has 14 amino acids. CDR3 nucleotides: TGTGCCAGCAGTTTACAAGGACAGGGGGAGACCCAGTACTTC. It translates to CASSLQGQGETQYF.

The chain uses TRBV4-1 and TRBJ2-1; possible D gene TRBD2, 6 bases. CDR3 size: 16 residues. CDR1 and CDR2 from the germline V gene are MGHRA and YSYEKL. Trimming stripped 4 bases from V and 8 bases from J, with 21 bases between. Written as DNA, the CDR3 is TGCGCCAGCAGCCCAGAAGACCTACAGACGGGGGATGAGCAGTTCTTC. This encodes CASSPEDLQTGDEQFF.

In regard to this clonotype: An end of the junction differs from the germline gene, which may be a read error. The chain recombines TRBV7-2 with TRBJ1-4; D ambiguous. Germline V gives CDR1 SGHTA, CDR2 FQGNSA. The CDR3 contains 17 residues. CDR3: CASSPRFRWGTSEKLFF. In nucleotides, the CDR3 is TGTGCCAGCAGCCCCAGGTTCCGGTGGGGAACTAGTGAAAAACTGTTTTTT. The whole variable domain, filled in from reference TRBV7-2 and TRBJ1-4, reads GAGVSQSPSNKVTEKGKDVELRCDPISGHTALYWYRQSLGQGLEFLIYFQGNSAPDKSGLPSDRFSAERTGGSVSTLTIQRTQQEDSAVYLCASSPRFRWGTSEKLFFGSGTQLSVL.

V gene TRBV7-3 combines with J gene TRBJ2-3, with D perhaps matching TRBD2 (6 bases). CDR3 size: 13 residues. V lost 5 bases and J lost 9, with 15 bases in between. CDR1 is SGHTA, CDR2 FQGTGA, per germline. The CDR3 DNA reads TGTGCCAGCAGCCATAGGGGAGGAGTGACGCAGTATTTT. This encodes CASSHRGGVTQYF.

This chain uses TRBV9 with TRBJ1-2; 9 bases agree with TRBD1. Per germline, CDR1 SGDLS and CDR2 YYNGEE. There are 16 residues in the CDR3. The J segment lost 2 bases and the V segment lost 5 bases, leaving 10 bases of the junction unmatched. The CDR3 DNA sequence: TGTGCCAGCAGAGGAACCGGGACAGGGTCGAACTATGGCTACACCTTC. It translates to CASRGTGTGSNYGYTF. Variable domain in full (rest from reference TRBV9 and TRBJ1-2): DSGVTQTPKHLITATGQRVTLRCSPRSGDLSVYWYQQSLDQGLQFLIQYYNGEERAKGNILERFSAQQFPDLHSELNLSSLELGDSALYFCASRGTGTGSNYGYTFGSGTRLTVV.

This clonotype was counted between two and nine times. The CDR3 loop is CATSPTSGGHRVDSPLHF. The DNA for the CDR3 is TGTGCCACCAGCCCGACCAGCGGGGGGCACAGGGTGGATTCACCCCTCCACTTT. J is TRBJ1-6 and V is TRBV15, with D possibly TRBD1 on 6 matching bases. V shed 5 bases and J shed 8 bases, with 25 bases lying between them. There are 18 residues in the CDR3. Germline CDR1 LNHNV, CDR2 YYDKDF (reference sequence).

The chain is built from TRBV7-9 and TRBJ1-5; D is uncertain. CDR1 is SEHNR and CDR2 is FQNEAQ in the germline V gene (reference sequence). The ends were cut back, 7 bases at V and 6 bases at J, with 10 bases in the middle. The CDR3 has 12 amino acids. The CDR3 is CASNEVGQPQHF. CDR3 nucleotide sequence: TGTGCCAGCAACGAAGTTGGTCAGCCCCAGCATTTT.

This rearrangement joins TRBV4-3 to TRBJ2-7; D might be TRBD2 (6 bases). CDR1 is LGHNA, CDR2 YSLEER, per germline. Trimming pared 4 bases from V and 3 bases from J, leaving 22 bases between. The CDR3 consists of 17 residues. For the CDR3, the DNA is TGCGCCAGCAGCCCAGATCCCTATAGTGGCGGGGTCTACGAGCAGTACTTC. Translating gives CASSPDPYSGGVYEQYF.